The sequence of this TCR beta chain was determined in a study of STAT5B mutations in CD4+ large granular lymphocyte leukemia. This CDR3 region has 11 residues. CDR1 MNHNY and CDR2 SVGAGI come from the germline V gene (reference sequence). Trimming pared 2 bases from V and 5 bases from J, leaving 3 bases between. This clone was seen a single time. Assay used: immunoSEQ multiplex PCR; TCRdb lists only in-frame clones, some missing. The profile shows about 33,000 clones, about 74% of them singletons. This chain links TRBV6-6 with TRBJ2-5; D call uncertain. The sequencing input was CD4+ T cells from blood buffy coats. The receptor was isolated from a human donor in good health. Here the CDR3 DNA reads TGTGCCAGCAGTTACCGGGAGACCCAGTACTTC. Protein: CASSYRETQYF.